This TCR beta chain derives from a study of radiotherapy plus CTLA-4 blockade in lung cancer. Study information: Objective responses were seen in roughly 20% of patients, disease control in around 30%. Regarding the study as a whole: Peripheral blood showed expansion of tumor-derived TCR clones after radiotherapy and ipilimumab.

TCRdb keeps only in-frame clones here, not all; method: immunoSEQ multiplex PCR. The table includes 43,000 or so clones, approximately 73% detected once. This clone was recorded only once. Its antigen is not identified. Looked up from germline, CDR1 is SEHNR and CDR2 is FQNEAQ (reference sequence). V was clipped by 3 bases and J by 3 bases, with 18 bases between them. CDR3 length equals 16 residues. The sequence was obtained from a human donor with non-small cell lung cancer who had a complete response to radiotherapy plus ipilimumab. The sample here was peripheral blood, taken from a patient treated with radiotherapy plus ipilimumab. The rearrangement links TRBV7-9 to TRBJ2-7; D is perhaps TRBD2 (5 bases). CDR3 region: CASSFPLGGFDYEQYF. The CDR3 DNA reads TGTGCCAGCAGCTTCCCCTTAGGCGGGTTCGACTACGAGCAGTACTTC.